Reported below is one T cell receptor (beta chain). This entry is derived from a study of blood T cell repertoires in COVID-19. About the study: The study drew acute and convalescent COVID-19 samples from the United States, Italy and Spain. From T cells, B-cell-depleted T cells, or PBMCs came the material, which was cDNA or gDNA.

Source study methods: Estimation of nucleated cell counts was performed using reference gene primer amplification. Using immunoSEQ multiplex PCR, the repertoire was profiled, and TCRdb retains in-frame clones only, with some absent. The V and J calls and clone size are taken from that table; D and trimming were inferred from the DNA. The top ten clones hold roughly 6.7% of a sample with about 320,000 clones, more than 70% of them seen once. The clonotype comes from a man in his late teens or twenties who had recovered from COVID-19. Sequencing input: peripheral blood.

The CDR3 loop is CASRTTGVGYTF. Written as DNA, the CDR3 is TGTGCCAGCAGGACGACAGGGGTCGGCTACACCTTC. V usage is TRBV12-3 or TRBV12-4 and J usage is TRBJ1-2, with 8 positions matching TRBD1. V dropped 6 bases and J dropped 8; count of bases not matched to a gene: 5. The CDR3 length is 12 residues.